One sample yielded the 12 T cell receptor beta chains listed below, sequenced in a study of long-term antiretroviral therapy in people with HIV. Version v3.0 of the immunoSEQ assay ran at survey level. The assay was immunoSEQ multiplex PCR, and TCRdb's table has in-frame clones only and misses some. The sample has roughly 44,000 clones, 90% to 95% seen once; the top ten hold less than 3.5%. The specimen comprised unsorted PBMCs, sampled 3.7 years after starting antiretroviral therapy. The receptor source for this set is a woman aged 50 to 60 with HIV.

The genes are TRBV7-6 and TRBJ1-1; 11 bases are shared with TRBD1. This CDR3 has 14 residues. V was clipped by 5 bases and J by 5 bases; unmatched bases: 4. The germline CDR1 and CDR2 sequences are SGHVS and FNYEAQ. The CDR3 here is CASSPGTGGTEAFF. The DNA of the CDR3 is TGTGCCAGCAGCCCCGGGACAGGGGGAACTGAAGCTTTCTTT. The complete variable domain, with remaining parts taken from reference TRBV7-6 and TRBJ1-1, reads GAGVSQSPRYKVTKRGQDVALRCDPISGHVSLYWYRQALGQGPEFLTYFNYEAQQDKSGLPNDRFSAERPEGSISTLTIQRTEQRDSAMYRCASSPGTGGTEAFFGQGTRLTVV.

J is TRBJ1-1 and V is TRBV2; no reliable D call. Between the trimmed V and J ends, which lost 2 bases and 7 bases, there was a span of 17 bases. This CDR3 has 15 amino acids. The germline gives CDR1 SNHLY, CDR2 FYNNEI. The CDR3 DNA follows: TGTGCCAGCAGTGAAATTGGTGTCCCCACCGGTGAAGCTTTCTTT. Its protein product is CASSEIGVPTGEAFF.

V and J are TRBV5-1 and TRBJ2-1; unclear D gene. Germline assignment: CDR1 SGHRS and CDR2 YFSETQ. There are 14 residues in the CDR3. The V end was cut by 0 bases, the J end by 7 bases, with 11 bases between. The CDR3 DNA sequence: TGCGCCAGCAGCTTGGCATTAGCAGGTAATGAGCAGTTCTTC. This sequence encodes CASSLALAGNEQFF.

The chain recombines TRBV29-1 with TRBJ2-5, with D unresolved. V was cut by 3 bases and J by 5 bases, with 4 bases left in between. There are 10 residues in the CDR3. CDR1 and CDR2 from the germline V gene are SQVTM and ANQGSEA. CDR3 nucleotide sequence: TGCAGCGTTGAGGGGGAGACCCAGTACTTC. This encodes CSVEGETQYF.

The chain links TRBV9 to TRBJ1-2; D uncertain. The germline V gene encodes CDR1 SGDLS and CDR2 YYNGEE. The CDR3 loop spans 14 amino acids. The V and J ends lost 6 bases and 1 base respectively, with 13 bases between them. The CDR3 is CASIGVTLNYGYTF. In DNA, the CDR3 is TGTGCCAGCATCGGGGTCACCCTTAACTATGGCTACACCTTC.

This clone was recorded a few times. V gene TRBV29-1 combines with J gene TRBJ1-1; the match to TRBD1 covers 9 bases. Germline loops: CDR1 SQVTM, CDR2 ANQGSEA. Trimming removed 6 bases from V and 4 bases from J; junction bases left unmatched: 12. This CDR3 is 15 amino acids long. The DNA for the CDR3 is TGCAGCGTCCCTCCGGGACAGGGACTGGGCACTGAAGCTTTCTTT. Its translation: CSVPPGQGLGTEAFF.

In DNA, the CDR3 is TGTGCCTGGAGCCGGGACAGGGTTCAGCCCCAGCATTTT. It is translated as CAWSRDRVQPQHF. The V and J genes are TRBV30 and TRBJ1-5; 9 nucleotides match TRBD1. Germline V gene lookup returns CDR1 GTSNPN and CDR2 SVGIG (reference sequence). This CDR3 spans 13 amino acids. The junction had 3 bases not matched to a gene; V was cut back by 3 bases and J by 6 bases. Together with reference TRBV30 and TRBJ1-5, the CDR3 gives the full variable domain: SQTIHQWPATLVQPVGSPLSLECTVEGTSNPNLYWYRQAAGRGLQLLFYSVGIGQISSEVPQNLSASRPQDRQFILSSKKLLLSDSGFYLCAWSRDRVQPQHFGDGTRLSIL.

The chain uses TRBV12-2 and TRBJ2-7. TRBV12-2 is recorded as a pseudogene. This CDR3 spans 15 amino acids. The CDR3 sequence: CASRLPRQADYEQYF. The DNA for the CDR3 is TGTGCAAGTCGCTTACCCCGCCAGGCGGACTACGAGCAGTACTTC.

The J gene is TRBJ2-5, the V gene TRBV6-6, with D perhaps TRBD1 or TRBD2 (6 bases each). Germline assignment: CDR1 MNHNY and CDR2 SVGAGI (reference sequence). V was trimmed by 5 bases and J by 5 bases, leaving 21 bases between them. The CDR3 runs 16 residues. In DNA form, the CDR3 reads TGTGCCAGCAGTCCCCAACCCCCGGGGGCGGGCGAGACCCAGTACTTC. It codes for CASSPQPPGAGETQYF.

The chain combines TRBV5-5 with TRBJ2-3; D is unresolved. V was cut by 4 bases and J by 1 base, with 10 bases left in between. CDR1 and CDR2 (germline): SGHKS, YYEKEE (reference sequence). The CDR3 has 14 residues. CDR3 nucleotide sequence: TGTGCCAGCAGCCTTGGTGTCCGCACAGATACGCAGTATTTT. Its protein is CASSLGVRTDTQYF.

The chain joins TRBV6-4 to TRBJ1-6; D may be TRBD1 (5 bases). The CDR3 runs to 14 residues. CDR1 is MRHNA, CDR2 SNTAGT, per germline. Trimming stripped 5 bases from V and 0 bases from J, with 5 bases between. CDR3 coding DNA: TGTGCCAGCAGTAGGGGCTCCTATAATTCACCCCTCCACTTT. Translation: CASSRGSYNSPLHF.

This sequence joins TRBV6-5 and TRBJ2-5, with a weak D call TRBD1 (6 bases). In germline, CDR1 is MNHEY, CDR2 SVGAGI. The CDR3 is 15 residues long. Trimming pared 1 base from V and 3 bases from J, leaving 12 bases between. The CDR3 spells CASSYYRQGKETQYF. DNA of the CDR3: TGTGCCAGCAGTTACTACCGGCAGGGGAAAGAGACCCAGTACTTC.